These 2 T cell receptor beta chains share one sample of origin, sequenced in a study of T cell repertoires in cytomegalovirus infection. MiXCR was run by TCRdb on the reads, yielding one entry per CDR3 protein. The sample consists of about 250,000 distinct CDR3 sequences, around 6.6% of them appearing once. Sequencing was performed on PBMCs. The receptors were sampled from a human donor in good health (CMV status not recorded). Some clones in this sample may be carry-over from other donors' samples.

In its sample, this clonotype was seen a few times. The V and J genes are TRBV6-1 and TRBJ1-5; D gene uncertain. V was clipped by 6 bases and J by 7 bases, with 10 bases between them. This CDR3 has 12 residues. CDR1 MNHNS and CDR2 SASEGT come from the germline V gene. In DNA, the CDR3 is TGTGCCAGCAGATCCTCGGGGCAGCCCCAGCATTTT. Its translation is CASRSSGQPQHF.

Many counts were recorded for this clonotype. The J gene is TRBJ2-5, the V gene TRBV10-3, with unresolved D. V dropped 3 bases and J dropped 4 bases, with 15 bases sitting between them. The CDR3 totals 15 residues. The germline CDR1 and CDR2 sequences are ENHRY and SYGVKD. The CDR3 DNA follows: TGTGCCATCAGTGATCCAACGTTGGTAGGAGAGACCCAGTACTTC. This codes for CAISDPTLVGETQYF.